The 17 T cell receptor beta chains reported below all come from one sample, sequenced in a study of Graves' ophthalmopathy and Graves' hyperthyroidism. Amplifying from RNA transcripts, the study obtained TCR beta CDR3 regions. Second-round multiplex PCR came after a first-round RT-PCR that employed HTBI primers. TCRdb ran MiXCR on the multiplex PCR reads and lists one entry per CDR3 protein. The sample carries 150,000 to 200,000 distinct CDR3 sequences, 35% to 45% recorded once. Input material: peripheral blood. These receptors were obtained from a man aged 25 to 45 with Graves' ophthalmopathy.

This clonotype was seen a few times. The rearrangement joins TRBV15 to TRBJ1-5, with D perhaps matching TRBD1 (5 bases). The germline V gene encodes CDR1 LNHNV and CDR2 YYDKDF (reference sequence). Trimming shortened V by 1 base and J by 4 bases, and 17 bases separated the two germline ends. The CDR3 has 17 residues. CDR3 in amino acids: CATSRAGREGPNQPQHF. The CDR3 coding sequence is TGTGCCACCAGCAGAGCGGGCAGGGAAGGCCCTAATCAGCCCCAGCATTTT. The whole variable domain, filled in from reference TRBV15 and TRBJ1-5, reads DAMVIQNPRYQVTQFGKPVTLSCSQTLNHNVMYWYQQKSSQAPKLLFHYYDKDFNNEADTPDNFQSRRPNTSFCFLDIRSPGLGDTAMYLCATSRAGREGPNQPQHFGDGTRLSIL.

This clonotype was recorded many times. V is TRBV7-2 and J is TRBJ1-5; D ambiguous. The CDR3 contains 13 residues. Trimming removed 1 base from V and 6 bases from J, with 7 bases in between. Germline CDR1 and CDR2: SGHTA and FQGNSA. For the CDR3, the DNA is TGTGCCAGCAGCTTAGTACTGGGTCAGCCCCAGCATTTT. Protein: CASSLVLGQPQHF. Together with reference TRBV7-2 and TRBJ1-5, the CDR3 gives the full variable domain: GAGVSQSPSNKVTEKGKDVELRCDPISGHTALYWYRQSLGQGLEFLIYFQGNSAPDKSGLPSDRFSAERTGGSVSTLTIQRTQQEDSAVYLCASSLVLGQPQHFGDGTRLSIL.

The rearrangement uses TRBV6-1 and TRBJ2-7, with D perhaps given as TRBD1 or TRBD2 (5 bases each). The germline V gene has CDR1 MNHNS and CDR2 SASEGT. CDR3 size: 15 residues. V was cut by 1 base and J by 0 bases, with 10 bases left in between. The CDR3 is CASSEDGALSYEQYF. The CDR3 DNA is TGTGCCAGCAGTGAAGACGGGGCTCTCTCCTACGAGCAGTACTTC.

This sequence joins TRBV6-1 and TRBJ2-7, with 7 positions matching TRBD1. The CDR3 contains 12 residues. The V gene's germline CDR1 is MNHNS and CDR2 SASEGT. V shed 5 bases and J 6 bases; nucleotides not matched to a gene: 4. CDR3 coding DNA: TGTGCCAGCAGTAAAACAGGGGTCGAGCAGTACTTC. Protein sequence: CASSKTGVEQYF.

V and J are TRBV6-2 or TRBV6-3 and TRBJ1-1; D uncertain. CDR3 size: 13 residues. V was cut by 6 bases and J by 0 bases, with 8 bases left in between. Germline CDR1 and CDR2: MNHEY and SVGEGT. The DNA of the CDR3 is TGTGCCAGCAGGGGGTTCATGAACACTGAAGCTTTCTTT. Translation: CASRGFMNTEAFF.

This clonotype was seen only once. J is TRBJ2-5 and V is TRBV11-2; D is unresolved. CDR3 size: 13 residues. The V end lost 3 bases, the J end lost 2 bases, and 7 bases lay between the germline ends. CDR1 is SGHAT, CDR2 FQNNGV, per germline. The CDR3 spells CASSFNSQETQYF. As DNA, the CDR3 is TGTGCCAGCAGCTTTAATTCACAAGAGACCCAGTACTTC.

This clonotype was seen ten or more times. The V and J genes are TRBV11-2 and TRBJ2-3; 7 nucleotides align to TRBD1. The junction had 10 bases not matched to a gene; V was cut back by 5 bases and J by 5 bases. CDR3 length: 15 amino acids. Germline V lookup: CDR1 SGHAT, CDR2 FQNNGV. The CDR3 nucleotides are TGTGCCAGCAGCCTTGACAGGGTCCGGGGAGATACGCAGTATTTT. Its translation is CASSLDRVRGDTQYF.

In its sample, this clonotype was seen many times. The chain employs TRBV4-3 and TRBJ2-2; 10 bases line up with TRBD1. The ends lost 0 bases at V and 4 bases at J; junction bases unmatched: 8. This CDR3 comprises 18 residues. CDR1 LGHNA and CDR2 YSLEER come from the germline V gene. The CDR3 DNA follows: TGCGCCAGCAGCCAAGAGATCGGACAGGGGGATCCCACCGGGGAGCTGTTTTTT. Its protein product is CASSQEIGQGDPTGELFF.

The rearrangement joins TRBV6-1 to TRBJ2-5; TRBD2 aligns across 7 bases. The CDR3 spans 14 residues. Germline V gives CDR1 MNHNS, CDR2 SASEGT. Trimming removed 5 bases from V and 4 bases from J; junction bases left unmatched: 7. This CDR3 reads CASSREAGRETQYF. The DNA for the CDR3 is TGTGCCAGCAGTCGGGAGGCCGGTAGAGAGACCCAGTACTTC.

CDR3 residues: CASTPEGREETQYF. The CDR3 coding sequence is TGTGCCAGCACCCCCGAAGGCAGGGAAGAGACCCAGTACTTC. The chain combines TRBV12-3 or TRBV12-4 with TRBJ2-5; maybe TRBD1 (5 bases). Trimming stripped 7 bases from V and 3 bases from J, with 15 bases between. This CDR3 contains 14 residues.

This clonotype was counted ten times or more. The rearrangement links TRBV2 to TRBJ1-5, with 9 nucleotides matching TRBD1. This CDR3 contains 13 residues. Germline CDR1 SNHLY, CDR2 FYNNEI. Losses at the gene ends were 5 bases for V and 11 bases for J; bases not matched to a gene: 7. DNA for the CDR3: TGTGCCAGCAGTACCCGACAGGGGGTTACCCAGCATTTT. It encodes CASSTRQGVTQHF. The entire variable domain, with the rest obtained from reference TRBV2 and TRBJ1-5, is as follows: EPEVTQTPSHQVTQMGQEVILRCVPISNHLYFYWYRQILGQKVEFLVSFYNNEISEKSEIFDDQFSVERPDGSNFTLKIRSTKLEDSAMYFCASSTRQGVTQHFGDGTRLSIL.

Note on this clonotype: At one end, the junction sequence differs from germline, possibly due to a read error. This rearrangement joins TRBV7-8 to TRBJ1-1; the D gene is possibly TRBD1 (5 bases). CDR1 SGHVS and CDR2 FQNEAQ come from the germline V gene. The CDR3 totals 14 residues. In DNA, the CDR3 is TGTGCCAGCAGCTTGACAGATCCTCTCACTGAGGCTTTCTTT. It specifies CASSLTDPLTEAFF.

The chain has TRBV7-2 and TRBJ2-5, with 9 bases matching TRBD2. V was pared by 5 bases and J by 3 bases, with 4 bases of the junction left unmatched. The CDR3 spans 14 residues. Germline V lookup: CDR1 SGHTA, CDR2 FQGNSA. The CDR3 DNA reads TGTGCCAGCAGCGTGGGACTAGCCGAAGAGACCCAGTACTTC. It yields the protein CASSVGLAEETQYF.

This chain connects TRBV2 to TRBJ1-2; D may be TRBD1 (5 bases). The CDR3 covers 16 residues. Deletions cut 6 bases from V and 2 bases from J, with 19 bases between. Per germline, CDR1 SNHLY and CDR2 FYNNEI. The CDR3 here is CASSPRGQVRNYGYTF. Written as DNA, the CDR3 is TGTGCCAGCAGCCCAAGGGGTCAGGTTCGGAACTATGGCTACACCTTC.

This clonotype was detected many times. The chain links TRBV6-2 or TRBV6-3 to TRBJ2-7; no clear D gene. The CDR3 is made up of 14 amino acids. Per germline, CDR1 MNHEY and CDR2 SVGEGT. The ends were cut back, 3 bases at V and 7 bases at J, with 16 bases in the middle. CDR3 in DNA: TGTGCCAGCAGTTATCAGAGGTCGGATTCTGAGCAGTACTTC. Its protein is CASSYQRSDSEQYF.

The rearrangement joins TRBV12-3 or TRBV12-4 to TRBJ2-2; D unclear. The CDR3 runs to 14 residues. The V and J ends lost 7 bases and 2 bases respectively, with 11 bases between them. This CDR3 is CASTSRGNTGELFF. DNA for the CDR3: TGTGCCAGCACCTCGAGAGGAAACACCGGGGAGCTGTTTTTT.

This chain uses TRBV10-3 with TRBJ2-7; tentatively, D is TRBD1 (9 bases). CDR3 length: 19 residues. V lost 1 base and J 5 bases, leaving 27 bases between the germline ends. The V gene's germline CDR1 is ENHRY and CDR2 SYGVKD. The chain's CDR3 is CAISEYPGTGTGGPDEQYF. The CDR3, as DNA: TGTGCCATCAGTGAGTACCCCGGGACAGGGACGGGAGGGCCGGACGAGCAGTACTTC.